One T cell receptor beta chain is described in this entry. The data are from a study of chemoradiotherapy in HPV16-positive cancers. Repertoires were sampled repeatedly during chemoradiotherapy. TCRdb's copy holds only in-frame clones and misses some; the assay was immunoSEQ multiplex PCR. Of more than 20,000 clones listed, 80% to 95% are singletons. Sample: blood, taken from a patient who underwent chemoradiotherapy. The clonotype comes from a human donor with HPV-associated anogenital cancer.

The chain's CDR3 is CASSDEGAGGTEAFF. CDR3 DNA: TGTGCCAGCAGTGACGAGGGGGCAGGAGGAACTGAAGCTTTCTTT. V is TRBV25-1 and J is TRBJ1-1, with 7 bases fitting TRBD1. The germline V gene has CDR1 MGHDK and CDR2 SYGVNS. This CDR3 comprises 15 residues. The V gene end was trimmed by 3 bases and the J gene end by 5 bases; junction bases not matched to a gene: 9.